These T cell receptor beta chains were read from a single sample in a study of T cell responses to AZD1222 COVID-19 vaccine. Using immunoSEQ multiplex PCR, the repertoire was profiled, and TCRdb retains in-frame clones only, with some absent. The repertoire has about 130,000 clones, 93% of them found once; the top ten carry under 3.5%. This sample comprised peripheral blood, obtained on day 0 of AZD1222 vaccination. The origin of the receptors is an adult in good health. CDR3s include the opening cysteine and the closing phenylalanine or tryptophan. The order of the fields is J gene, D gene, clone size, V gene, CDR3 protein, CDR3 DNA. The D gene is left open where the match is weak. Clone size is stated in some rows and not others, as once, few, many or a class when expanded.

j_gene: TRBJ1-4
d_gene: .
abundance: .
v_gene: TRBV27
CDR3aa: CASSLGWGEKLFF
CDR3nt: TGTGCCAGCAGTTTAGGGTGGGGTGAAAAACTGTTTTTT

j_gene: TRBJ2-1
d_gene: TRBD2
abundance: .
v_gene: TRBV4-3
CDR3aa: CASSQGSGNEQFF
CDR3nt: TGCGCCAGCAGCCAGGGTAGCGGGAATGAGCAGTTCTTC

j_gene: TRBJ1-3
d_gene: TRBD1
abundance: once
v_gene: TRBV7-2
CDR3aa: CASSLSAQGASGNTIYF
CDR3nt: TGTGCCAGCAGCTTATCTGCACAGGGGGCTTCTGGAAACACCATATATTTT

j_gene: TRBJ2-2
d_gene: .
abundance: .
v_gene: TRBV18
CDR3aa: CASSPLASSGELFF
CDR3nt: TGTGCCAGCTCACCACTAGCGTCCTCGGGGGAGCTGTTTTTT

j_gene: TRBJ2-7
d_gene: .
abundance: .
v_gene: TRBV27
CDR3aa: CASSPGAGHLTYEQYF
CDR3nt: TGTGCCAGCAGTCCGGGGGCAGGACATCTAACCTACGAGCAGTACTTC

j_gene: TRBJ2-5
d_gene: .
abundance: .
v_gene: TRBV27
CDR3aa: CASSPYRERVKTQYF
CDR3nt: TGTGCCAGCAGTCCCTACCGGGAGCGGGTAAAGACCCAGTACTTC

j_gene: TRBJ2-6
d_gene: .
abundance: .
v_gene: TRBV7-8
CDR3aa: CASSSRQDLSGANVLTF
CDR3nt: TGTGCCAGCAGCTCGCGACAGGATCTAAGTGGGGCCAACGTCCTGACTTTC

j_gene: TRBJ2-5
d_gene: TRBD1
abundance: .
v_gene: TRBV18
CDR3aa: CASSPLPRTGAGETQYF
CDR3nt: TGTGCCAGCTCACCCCTACCGAGGACAGGGGCGGGGGAGACCCAGTACTTC

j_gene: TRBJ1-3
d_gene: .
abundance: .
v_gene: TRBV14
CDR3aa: CASSQVGGAYGSGNTIYF
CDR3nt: TGTGCCAGCAGCCAAGTTGGGGGGGCCTACGGCTCTGGAAACACCATATATTTT

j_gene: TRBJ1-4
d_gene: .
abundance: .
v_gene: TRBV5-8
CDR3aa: CASSRDTEFGLFF
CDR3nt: TGTGCCAGCAGCCGGGATACAGAGTTTGGGCTGTTTTTT

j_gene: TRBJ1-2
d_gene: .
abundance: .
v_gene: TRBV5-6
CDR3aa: CASSSRGGALSNYGYTF
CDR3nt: TGTGCCAGCAGCTCCCGAGGCGGGGCACTCTCTAACTATGGCTACACCTTC

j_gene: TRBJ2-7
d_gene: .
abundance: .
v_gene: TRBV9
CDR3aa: CASSPGPSFDEQYF
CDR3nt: TGTGCCAGCAGCCCAGGGCCTTCGTTCGACGAGCAGTACTTC

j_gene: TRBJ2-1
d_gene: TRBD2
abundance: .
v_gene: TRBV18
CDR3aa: CASSPLTSLYEQFF
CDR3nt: TGTGCCAGCTCACCATTGACTAGCCTCTATGAGCAGTTCTTC

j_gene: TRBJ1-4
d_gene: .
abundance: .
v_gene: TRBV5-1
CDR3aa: CASSPNNIGGGEKLFF
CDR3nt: TGCGCCAGCAGCCCGAATAATATCGGGGGGGGTGAAAAACTGTTTTTT

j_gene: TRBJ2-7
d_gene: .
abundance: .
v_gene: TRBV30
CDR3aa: CAWSGGEEMSEQYF
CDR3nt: TGTGCCTGGAGTGGCGGGGAGGAGATGAGCGAGCAGTACTTC

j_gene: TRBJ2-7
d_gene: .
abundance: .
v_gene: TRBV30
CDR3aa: CAWTTTGYEQYF
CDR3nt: TGTGCCTGGACTACTACAGGCTACGAGCAGTACTTC

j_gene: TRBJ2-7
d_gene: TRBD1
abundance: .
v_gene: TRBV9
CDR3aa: CASSATTGGLGEQYF
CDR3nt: TGTGCCAGCAGCGCAACGACAGGGGGTCTAGGCGAGCAGTACTTC

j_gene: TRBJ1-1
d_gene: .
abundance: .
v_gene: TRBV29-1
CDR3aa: CSVGQTMNTEAFF
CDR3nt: TGCAGCGTTGGACAGACAATGAACACTGAAGCTTTCTTT

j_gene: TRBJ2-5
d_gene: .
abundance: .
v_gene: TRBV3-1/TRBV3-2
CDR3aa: CASSPSGRQETQYF
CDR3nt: TGTGCCAGCAGCCCCTCCGGGAGACAAGAGACCCAGTACTTC

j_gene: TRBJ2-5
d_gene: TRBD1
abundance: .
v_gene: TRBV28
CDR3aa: CASSPTGGLQETQYF
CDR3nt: TGTGCCAGCAGCCCCACAGGGGGCCTCCAAGAGACCCAGTACTTC

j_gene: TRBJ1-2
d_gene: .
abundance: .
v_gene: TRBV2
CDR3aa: CASSEGTLGTSGYTF
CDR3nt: TGTGCCAGCAGTGAAGGGACATTGGGGACGAGTGGCTACACCTTC

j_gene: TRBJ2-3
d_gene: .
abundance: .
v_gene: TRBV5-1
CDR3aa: CASSLVGGSTDTQYF
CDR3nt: TGCGCCAGCAGCTTGGTGGGGGGCTCCACAGATACGCAGTATTTT

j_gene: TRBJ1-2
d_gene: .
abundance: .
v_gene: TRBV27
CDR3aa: CASRYRAQQVYGYTF
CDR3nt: TGTGCCAGCAGATACCGGGCCCAACAGGTCTATGGCTACACCTTC

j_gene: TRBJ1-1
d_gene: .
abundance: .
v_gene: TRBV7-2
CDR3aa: CASSLRRMNTEAFF
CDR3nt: TGTGCCAGCAGCTTAAGGAGAATGAACACTGAAGCTTTCTTT

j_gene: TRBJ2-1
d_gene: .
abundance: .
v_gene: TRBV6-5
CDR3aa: CASHTPLSEQFF
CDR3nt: TGTGCCAGCCACACACCCCTTAGTGAGCAGTTCTTC

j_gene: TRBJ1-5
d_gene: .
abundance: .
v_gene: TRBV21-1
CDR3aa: CASSLRLLSGHQPQHF
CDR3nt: TGTGCCAGCAGCCTCCGTCTATTATCGGGCCATCAGCCCCAGCATTTT

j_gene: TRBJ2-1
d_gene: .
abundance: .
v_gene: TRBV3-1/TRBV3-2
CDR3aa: CASRGEGAGEQFF
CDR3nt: TGTGCCAGCAGGGGAGAAGGCGCGGGGGAGCAGTTCTTC

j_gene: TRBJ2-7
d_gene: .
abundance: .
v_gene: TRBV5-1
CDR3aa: CASSLATGYEQYF
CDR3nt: TGCGCCAGCAGCTTGGCAACAGGATACGAGCAGTACTTC

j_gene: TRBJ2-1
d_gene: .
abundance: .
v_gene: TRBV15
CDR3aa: CATSRGGGSYNEQFF
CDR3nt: TGTGCCACCAGCAGAGGAGGGGGCTCCTACAATGAGCAGTTCTTC

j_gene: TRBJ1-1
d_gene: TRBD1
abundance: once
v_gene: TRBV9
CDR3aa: CASKSGQGASEAFF
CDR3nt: TGTGCCAGCAAGTCCGGACAGGGGGCTTCTGAAGCTTTCTTT

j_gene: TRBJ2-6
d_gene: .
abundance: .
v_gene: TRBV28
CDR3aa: CASSPSKRVPIGANVLTF
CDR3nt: TGTGCCAGCAGCCCCTCCAAGAGGGTCCCAATTGGGGCCAACGTCCTGACTTTC

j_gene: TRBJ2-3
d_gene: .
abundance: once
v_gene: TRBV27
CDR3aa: CASSLSGDPPTQYF
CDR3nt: TGTGCCAGCAGTTTATCAGGGGACCCCCCTACGCAGTATTTT

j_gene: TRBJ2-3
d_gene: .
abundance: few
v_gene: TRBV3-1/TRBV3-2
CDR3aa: CASSQGSGPGNTQYF
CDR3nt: TGTGCCAGCAGCCAAGGTAGTGGGCCGGGAAATACGCAGTATTTT

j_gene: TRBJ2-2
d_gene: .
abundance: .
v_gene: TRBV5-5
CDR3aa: CASSNRAANTGELFF
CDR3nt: TGTGCCAGCAGCAACAGGGCCGCGAACACCGGGGAGCTGTTTTTT

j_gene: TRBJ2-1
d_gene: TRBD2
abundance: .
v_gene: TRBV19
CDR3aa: CASSPGTSGFSSYNEQFF
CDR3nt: TGTGCCAGTAGTCCTGGGACTAGCGGGTTCAGCTCCTACAATGAGCAGTTCTTC

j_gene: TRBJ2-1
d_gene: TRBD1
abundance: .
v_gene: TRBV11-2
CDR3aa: CASSLRLRTGFRDEQFF
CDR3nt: TGTGCCAGCAGCTTAAGATTGAGGACAGGCTTTAGGGATGAGCAGTTCTTC

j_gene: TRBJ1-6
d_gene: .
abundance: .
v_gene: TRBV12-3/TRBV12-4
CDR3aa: CASSLERGSPLHF
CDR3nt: TGTGCCAGCAGTTTAGAGCGCGGCTCACCCCTCCACTTT

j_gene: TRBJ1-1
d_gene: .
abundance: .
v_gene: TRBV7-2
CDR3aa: CASSLALGGGTEAFF
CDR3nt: TGTGCCAGCAGCTTAGCGCTAGGTGGGGGAACTGAAGCTTTCTTT

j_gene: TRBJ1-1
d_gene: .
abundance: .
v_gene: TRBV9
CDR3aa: CASSPVKLGTEAFF
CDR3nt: TGTGCCAGCAGCCCAGTGAAGCTGGGCACTGAAGCTTTCTTT

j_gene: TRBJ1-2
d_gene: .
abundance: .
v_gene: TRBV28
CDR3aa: CASSTPNYGYTF
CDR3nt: TGTGCCAGTTCGACCCCTAACTATGGCTACACCTTC

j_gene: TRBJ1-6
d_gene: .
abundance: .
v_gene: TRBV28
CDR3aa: CASSLLRESPLHF
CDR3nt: TGTGCCAGCAGTTTACTCCGCGAATCACCCCTCCACTTT

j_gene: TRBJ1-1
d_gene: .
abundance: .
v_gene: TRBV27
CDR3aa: CASSLSGQPNTEAFF
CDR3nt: TGTGCCAGCAGTTTATCAGGACAACCGAACACTGAAGCTTTCTTT

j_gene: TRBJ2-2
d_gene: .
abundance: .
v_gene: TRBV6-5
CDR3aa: CASSYSGQSGELFF
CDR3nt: TGTGCCAGCAGTTACTCGGGTCAGAGTGGGGAGCTGTTTTTT

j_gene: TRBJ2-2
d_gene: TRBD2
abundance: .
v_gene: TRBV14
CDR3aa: CASSQVAGVFGELFF
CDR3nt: TGTGCCAGCAGCCAAGTTGCGGGAGTATTCGGGGAGCTGTTTTTT

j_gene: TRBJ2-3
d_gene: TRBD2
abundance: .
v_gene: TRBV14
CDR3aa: CASSQDPGGSADTQYF
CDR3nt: TGTGCCAGCAGCCAAGATCCCGGCGGGAGTGCAGATACGCAGTATTTT

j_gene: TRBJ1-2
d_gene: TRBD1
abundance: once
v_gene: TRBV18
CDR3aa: CASSPDRDYGYTF
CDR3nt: TGTGCCAGCTCACCAGACAGGGATTATGGCTACACCTTC

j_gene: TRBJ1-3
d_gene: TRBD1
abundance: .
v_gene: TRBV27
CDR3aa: CASSPSRGLSGNTIYF
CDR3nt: TGTGCCAGCAGTCCCAGCAGGGGGCTAAGTGGAAACACCATATATTTT

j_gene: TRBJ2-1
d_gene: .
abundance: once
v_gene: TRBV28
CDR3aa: CASSLRDSTYNEQFF
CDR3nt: TGTGCCAGCAGTCTCCGGGACTCGACCTACAATGAGCAGTTCTTC

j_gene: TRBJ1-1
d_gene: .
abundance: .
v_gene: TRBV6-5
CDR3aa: CASRMGGTEAFF
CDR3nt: TGTGCCAGCAGGATGGGGGGGACTGAAGCTTTCTTT

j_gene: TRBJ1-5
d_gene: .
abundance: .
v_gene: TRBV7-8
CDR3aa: CASSLGIRGSSNQPQHF
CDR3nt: TGTGCCAGCAGCTTAGGAATCCGAGGGTCTAGCAATCAGCCCCAGCATTTT